Below, 16 T cell receptor beta chains from the same sample are listed, as sequenced in a study of blood T cells in healthy people across ages. It was with a sample-barcoded 5' primer and a J-beta primer mix that a second PCR of roughly 7 to 12 cycles was run. Each CDR3 protein is one row after TCRdb ran MiXCR on the 5' RACE reads. Of about 650,000 distinct CDR3 sequences in the sample, about 32% were seen once. Sequencing input: blood. The receptor set was obtained from a woman aged 80 or over in good health.

The chain carries TRBV3-1 and TRBJ2-3; D uncertain. The germline V and J ends were trimmed by 1 base and 6 bases, with 14 bases remaining between them. Germline V gene lookup returns CDR1 LGHDT and CDR2 YNNKEL (reference sequence). This CDR3 spans 15 amino acids. Here the CDR3 reads CASSQARGSRDTQYF. As DNA, the CDR3 is TGTGCCAGCAGCCAAGCCCGAGGAAGCCGTGATACGCAGTATTTT.

This clonotype was seen at least ten times. The chain is built from TRBV7-2 and TRBJ1-1; D might be TRBD1 (6 bases). This CDR3 has 14 residues. Per germline, CDR1 SGHTA and CDR2 FQGNSA. V lost 5 bases, J lost 4 bases, and 14 bases lay in between. In DNA form, the CDR3 reads TGTGCCAGCAGCCACGCGAGGGGGACCACTGAAGCTTTCTTT. It codes for CASSHARGTTEAFF.

This clonotype was observed at least ten times. V is TRBV7-3 and J is TRBJ2-1, with 8 bases that match TRBD2. The germline gives CDR1 SGHTA, CDR2 FQGTGA. The V segment lost 5 bases and the J segment 4 bases; nucleotides outside the gene matches: 10. This CDR3 has 16 amino acids. This chain's CDR3 is CASSPGSGGFYNEQFF. CDR3 DNA sequence: TGTGCCAGCAGCCCCGGCAGCGGGGGCTTTTACAATGAGCAGTTCTTC.

This clonotype was counted ten times or more. The rearrangement uses TRBV12-3 or TRBV12-4 and TRBJ2-1, with 13 bases that match TRBD2. This CDR3 is built from 17 residues. The V and J ends lost 2 bases and 2 bases, in that order; junction bases with no gene match: 3. The CDR3 sequence: CASSLRGLAGPYNEQFF. CDR3 sequence (DNA): TGTGCCAGCAGTTTAAGGGGACTAGCGGGGCCCTACAATGAGCAGTTCTTC.

The chain joins TRBV2 to TRBJ2-2, with D possibly TRBD2 on 5 matching bases. The CDR3 extends over 15 amino acids. The germline V gene has CDR1 SNHLY and CDR2 FYNNEI. V lost 11 bases to trimming and J lost 5 bases, with 21 bases between them. The CDR3 loop is CAVRKGPTMTGELFF. The CDR3 region has the DNA TGTGCCGTCCGAAAGGGCCCGACTATGACCGGGGAGCTGTTTTTT.

This clonotype occurred many times. The chain joins TRBV20-1 to TRBJ1-1; D gene uncertain. The CDR3 runs to 13 residues. Trimming took 5 bases from V and 0 from J, leaving 10 bases between them. The germline V gene has CDR1 DFQATT and CDR2 SNEGSKA (reference sequence). The CDR3: CSAVPVMNTEAFF. CDR3 nucleotides: TGCAGTGCTGTACCTGTCATGAACACTGAAGCTTTCTTT.

This clonotype was picked up many times. This chain uses TRBV2 with TRBJ2-7, with no clear D. Between the trimmed V and J ends, which lost 6 bases and 1 base, there was a span of 10 bases. Germline V CDR1 and CDR2: SNHLY, FYNNEI. This CDR3 is built from 13 residues. For the CDR3, the DNA is TGTGCCAGCAGGCCGGACGGATCCTACGAGCAGTACTTC. It yields the protein CASRPDGSYEQYF.

This chain uses TRBV29-1 with TRBJ2-5; weak D call: TRBD2 (5 bases). From germline, CDR1 is SQVTM and CDR2 ANQGSEA. The germline V and J ends were trimmed by 1 base and 4 bases, with 16 bases remaining between them. This CDR3 contains 15 residues. The CDR3 DNA sequence: TGCAGCGTTGAAGCTGGGGAGTATGCTAGAGAGACCCAGTACTTC. Protein: CSVEAGEYARETQYF.

This clonotype was counted at least ten times. The chain uses TRBV11-1 and TRBJ2-3; 7 bases are a match to TRBD1. CDR1 is SGHAT, CDR2 FQDESV, per germline (reference sequence). V shed 4 bases and J 5 bases; nucleotides not matched to a gene: 15. This CDR3 has 17 amino acids. DNA of the CDR3: TGTGCCAGCAGCTCCACACCCCGACAGGGTAAACTAGATACGCAGTATTTT. Amino acid sequence: CASSSTPRQGKLDTQYF.

The rearrangement joins TRBV6-6 to TRBJ2-3; a possible D gene is TRBD1 (6 bases). Deletions cut 6 bases from V and 2 bases from J, with 21 bases between. Germline CDR1 reads MNHNY; CDR2 reads SVGAGI (reference sequence). The CDR3 contains 17 residues. The CDR3 loop reads CASSAPLGLGATDTQYF. The CDR3, as DNA: TGTGCCAGCAGCGCTCCACTAGGTTTGGGGGCCACAGATACGCAGTATTTT.

This clonotype was seen a single time. Given a much more abundant clone one base away, this may be a read error. The chain is built from TRBV30 and TRBJ2-2; TRBD2 matches 8 bases. Germline V gives CDR1 GTSNPN, CDR2 SVGIG (reference sequence). This CDR3 comprises 13 residues. CDR3 sequence reads: CASSGDYTGERFF. CDR3 bases: TGTGCCAGTAGCGGGGACTACACCGGGGAGCGGTTTTTT.

This clonotype was found many times. The chain recombines TRBV5-1 with TRBJ1-2; 11 nucleotides agree with TRBD1. This CDR3 region has 17 residues. With V trimmed by 4 bases and J by 2 bases, 10 bases remained unmatched. Germline CDR1 is SGHRS and CDR2 is YFSETQ. CDR3 in DNA: TGCGCCAGCAGCGCATGGACAGGGGGCACGAACAACTATGGCTACACCTTC. Translating it yields CASSAWTGGTNNYGYTF.

The chain employs TRBV18 and TRBJ1-1, with 10 bases lining up with TRBD1. CDR1 and CDR2 from the germline V gene are KGHSH and LQKENI. This CDR3 contains 18 residues. J gave up 3 bases and V 2 bases, and 12 bases lay outside the gene matches. The DNA for the CDR3 is TGTGCCAGCTCACCAAGGCGTCTGGGCGGACAGGGGGACACTGAAGCTTTCTTT. Translating gives CASSPRRLGGQGDTEAFF.

J is TRBJ2-5 and V is TRBV27; the D call may be TRBD1 or TRBD2 (5 bases each). The closer fit of TRBJ2-7 to the DNA end suggests the J call may be wrong. Germline V lookup: CDR1 MNHEY, CDR2 SMNVEV (reference sequence). The CDR3 extends over 13 amino acids. The CDR3 reads CASSFTAGSEQYF. CDR3 in DNA: TGTGCCAGCAGTTTCACGGCAGGGAGCGAGCAGTACTTC.

As concerns this clonotype: The junction does not match germline at one end; this may be a read error. The rearrangement joins TRBV6-6 to TRBJ1-5; D remains unclear. The CDR3 sequence is 15 residues long. The V gene's germline CDR1 is MNHNY and CDR2 SVGAGI (reference sequence). The CDR3 DNA reads as TGTGCCAGCAGTTACGGGCGGACTGTCAATCGGCCCCAGCATTTT. It translates to CASSYGRTVNRPQHF.

This clonotype was picked up many times. The J gene is TRBJ2-3, the V gene TRBV7-3; 9 bases are a match to TRBD1. V lost 5 bases and J lost 0; bases outside the gene matches: 3. The CDR3 is made up of 15 amino acids. Germline CDR1 and CDR2: SGHTA and FQGTGA. The CDR3 sequence: CASSRTGGSTDTQYF. CDR3 bases: TGTGCCAGCAGCCGCACAGGGGGCAGCACAGATACGCAGTATTTT. Together with reference TRBV7-3 and TRBJ2-3, the CDR3 gives the full variable domain: GAGVSQTPSNKVTEKGKYVELRCDPISGHTALYWYRQSLGQGPEFLIYFQGTGAADDSGLPNDRFFAVRPEGSVSTLKIQRTERGDSAVYLCASSRTGGSTDTQYFGPGTRLTVL.